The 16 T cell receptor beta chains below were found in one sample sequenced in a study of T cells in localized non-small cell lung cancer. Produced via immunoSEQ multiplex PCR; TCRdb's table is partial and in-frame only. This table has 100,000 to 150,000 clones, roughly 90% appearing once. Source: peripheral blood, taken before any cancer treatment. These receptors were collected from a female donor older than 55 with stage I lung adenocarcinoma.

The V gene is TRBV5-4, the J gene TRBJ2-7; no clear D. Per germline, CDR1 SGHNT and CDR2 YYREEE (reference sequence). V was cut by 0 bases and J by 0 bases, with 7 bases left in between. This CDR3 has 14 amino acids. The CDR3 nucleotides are TGTGCCAGCAGCTTGGTGGGCTCCTCCTACGAGCAGTACTTC. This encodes CASSLVGSSYEQYF.

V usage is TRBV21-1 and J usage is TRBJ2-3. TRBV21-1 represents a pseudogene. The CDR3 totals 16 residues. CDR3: CASSKESGPSTDTQYF. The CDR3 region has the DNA TGTGCCAGCAGCAAAGAGTCGGGACCTAGCACAGATACGCAGTATTTT.

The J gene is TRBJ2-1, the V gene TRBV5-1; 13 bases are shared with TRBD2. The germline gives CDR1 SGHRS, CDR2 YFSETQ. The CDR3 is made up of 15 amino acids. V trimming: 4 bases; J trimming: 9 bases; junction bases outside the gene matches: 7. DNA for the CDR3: TGCGCCAGCAGCCTCGGGACTAGCGGGATGGGTGAGCAGTTCTTC. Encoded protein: CASSLGTSGMGEQFF.

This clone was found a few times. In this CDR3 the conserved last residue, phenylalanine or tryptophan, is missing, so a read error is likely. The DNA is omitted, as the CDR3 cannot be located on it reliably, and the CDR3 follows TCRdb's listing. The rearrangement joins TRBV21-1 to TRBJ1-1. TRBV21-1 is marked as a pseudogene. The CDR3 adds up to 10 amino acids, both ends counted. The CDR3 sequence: CASSKPRDPV.

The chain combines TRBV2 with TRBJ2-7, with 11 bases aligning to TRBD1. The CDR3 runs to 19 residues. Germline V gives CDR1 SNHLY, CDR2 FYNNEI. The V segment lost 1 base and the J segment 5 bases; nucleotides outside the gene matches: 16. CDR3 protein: CASSEDVGLGTGGRDEQYF. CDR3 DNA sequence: TGTGCCAGCAGTGAAGATGTAGGACTCGGGACAGGGGGGCGGGACGAGCAGTACTTC.

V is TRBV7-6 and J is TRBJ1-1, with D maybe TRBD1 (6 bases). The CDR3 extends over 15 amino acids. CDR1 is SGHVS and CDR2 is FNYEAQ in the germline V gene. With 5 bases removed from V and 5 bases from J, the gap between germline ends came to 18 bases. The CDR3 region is CASSRSGGALTEAFF. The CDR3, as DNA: TGTGCCAGCAGCCGAAGCGGGGGGGCGCTTACTGAAGCTTTCTTT.

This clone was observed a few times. The CDR3 is CASSAGTSGTEYF. The CDR3 nucleotides read TGTGCCAGCAGTGCCGGGACTAGCGGGACTGAGTACTTC. The chain carries TRBV6-1 and TRBJ2-7, with TRBD2 matching 13 bases. V shed 4 bases, J shed 11 bases, and the junction held 5 bases outside the gene matches. The CDR3 is made up of 13 amino acids. Germline CDR1 reads MNHNS; CDR2 reads SASEGT.

CDR3 sequence: CASSLGGGEAISYNEQFF. The CDR3 region has the DNA TGTGCCAGCAGCTTAGGGGGCGGGGAAGCGATCTCCTACAATGAGCAGTTCTTC. This rearrangement joins TRBV7-9 to TRBJ2-1, with D maybe TRBD2 (6 bases). Trimming took off 1 base at V and 0 bases at J, with 16 bases between the two ends. Germline V gene data show CDR1 as SEHNR and CDR2 as FQNEAQ (reference sequence). This CDR3 has 18 residues.

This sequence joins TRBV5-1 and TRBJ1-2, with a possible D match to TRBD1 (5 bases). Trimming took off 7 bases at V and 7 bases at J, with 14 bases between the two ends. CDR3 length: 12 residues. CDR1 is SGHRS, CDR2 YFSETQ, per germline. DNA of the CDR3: TGCGCCAGCCCCCGGGGGGAGGGTGGCTACACCTTC. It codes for CASPRGEGGYTF.

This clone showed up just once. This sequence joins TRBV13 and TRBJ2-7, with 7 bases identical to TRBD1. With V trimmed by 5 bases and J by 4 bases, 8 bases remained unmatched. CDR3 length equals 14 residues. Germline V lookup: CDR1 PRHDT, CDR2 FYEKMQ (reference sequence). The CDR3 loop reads CASSARQGRYEQYF. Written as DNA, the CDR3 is TGTGCCAGCAGCGCACGACAGGGTAGGTACGAGCAGTACTTC. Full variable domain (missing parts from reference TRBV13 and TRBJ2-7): AAGVIQSPRHLIKEKRETATLKCYPIPRHDTVYWYQQGPGQDPQFLISFYEKMQSDKGSIPDRFSAQQFSDYHSELNMSSLELGDSALYFCASSARQGRYEQYFGPGTRLTVT.

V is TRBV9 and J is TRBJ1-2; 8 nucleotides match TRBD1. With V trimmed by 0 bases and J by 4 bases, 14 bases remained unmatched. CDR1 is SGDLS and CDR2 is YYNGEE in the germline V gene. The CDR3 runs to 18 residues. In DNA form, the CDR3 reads TGTGCCAGCAGCGTAGATAGATGGGGAACAGGGGGGACCTATGGCTACACCTTC. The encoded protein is CASSVDRWGTGGTYGYTF.

CDR3 sequence (DNA): TGTGCCATCAGTGATCTAGCGGAATACAATGAGCAGTTCTTC. It is translated as CAISDLAEYNEQFF. The chain joins TRBV10-3 to TRBJ2-1; TRBD2 aligns across 7 bases. Germline loops: CDR1 ENHRY, CDR2 SYGVKD. Trimming at V came to 3 bases and at J to 4 bases, leaving 3 bases not matched to a gene. The CDR3 contains 14 residues.

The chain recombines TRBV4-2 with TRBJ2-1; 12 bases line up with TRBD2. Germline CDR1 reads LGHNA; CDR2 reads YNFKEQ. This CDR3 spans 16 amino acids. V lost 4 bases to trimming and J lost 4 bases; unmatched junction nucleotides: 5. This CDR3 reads CASSRWTSGTYNEQFF. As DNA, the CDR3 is TGTGCCAGCAGCCGCTGGACTAGCGGGACATACAATGAGCAGTTCTTC.

The CDR3 is CASSLGGTSAETQYF. In DNA form, the CDR3 reads TGCGCCAGCAGCTTGGGGGGGACTAGTGCAGAGACCCAGTACTTC. The chain joins TRBV5-1 to TRBJ2-5; 8 bases fit TRBD2. Germline assignment: CDR1 SGHRS and CDR2 YFSETQ. V lost 0 bases to trimming and J lost 4 bases; unmatched junction nucleotides: 5. There are 15 residues in the CDR3. The whole variable domain, filled in from reference TRBV5-1 and TRBJ2-5, reads KAGVTQTPRYLIKTRGQQVTLSCSPISGHRSVSWYQQTPGQGLQFLFEYFSETQRNKGNFPGRFSGRQFSNSRSEMNVSTLELGDSALYLCASSLGGTSAETQYFGPGTRLLVL.

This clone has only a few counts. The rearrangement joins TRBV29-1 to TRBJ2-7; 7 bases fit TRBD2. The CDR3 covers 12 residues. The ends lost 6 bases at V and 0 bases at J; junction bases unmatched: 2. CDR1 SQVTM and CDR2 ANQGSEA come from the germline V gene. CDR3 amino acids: CSVREGSYEQYF. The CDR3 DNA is TGCAGCGTCAGGGAGGGCTCCTACGAGCAGTACTTC.

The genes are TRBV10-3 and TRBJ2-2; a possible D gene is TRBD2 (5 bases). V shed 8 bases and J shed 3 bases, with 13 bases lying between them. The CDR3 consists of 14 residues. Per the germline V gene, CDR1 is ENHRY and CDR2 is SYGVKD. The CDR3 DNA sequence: TGTGCCATCTGGAGCGGCGGCGACACCGGGGAGCTGTTTTTT. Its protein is CAIWSGGDTGELFF.